Below are 12 T cell receptor beta chains sequenced from a single sample in a study of cytomegalovirus exposure and HLA in healthy donors. PCR primers comprised 60 Vbeta and 13 Jbeta primers. Assay used: immunoSEQ multiplex PCR; TCRdb lists only in-frame clones, some missing. Seen here are some 97,000 clones, about three quarters observed once, and the top ten hold 14%. Specimen: PBMCs. The origin of the receptors is a male donor in good health and CMV-seropositive.

V gene TRBV7-9 combines with J gene TRBJ2-5; weak D call: TRBD1 (6 bases). V was clipped by 6 bases and J by 7 bases, with 12 bases between them. Germline V gives CDR1 SEHNR, CDR2 FQNEAQ (reference sequence). The CDR3 sequence is 12 residues long. CDR3 protein: CASSSGAGTQYF. CDR3 nucleotide sequence: TGTGCCAGCAGTTCAGGGGCAGGGACCCAGTACTTC.

CDR3 coding DNA: TGTGCCAGCAGCGAGATAGGGGTGGGCGGCTACACCTTC. Its protein is CASSEIGVGGYTF. V and J are TRBV9 and TRBJ1-2, with a tentative D call TRBD1 (5 bases). Trimming removed 3 bases at V and 8 bases at J, with 14 bases between. This CDR3 has 13 amino acids. Germline CDR1 SGDLS, CDR2 YYNGEE.

This chain connects TRBV18 to TRBJ1-1, with D unresolved. The V gene lost 2 bases and the J gene lost 1 base, with 11 bases spanning the gap. There are 15 residues in the CDR3. The germline gives CDR1 KGHSH, CDR2 LQKENI. CDR3 region: CASSPATDSNTEAFF. In nucleotides, the CDR3 is TGTGCCAGCTCACCAGCGACCGACTCGAACACTGAAGCTTTCTTT.

This clone was recorded once. The rearrangement links TRBV27 to TRBJ1-2; D ambiguous. The V and J ends lost 0 bases and 5 bases respectively, with 10 bases between them. The CDR3 is 14 amino acids. Germline CDR1 is MNHEY and CDR2 is SMNVEV (reference sequence). Written as DNA, the CDR3 is TGTGCCAGCAGTTTATCGGCGGCGGATTATGGCTACACCTTC. It translates to CASSLSAADYGYTF.

This rearrangement joins TRBV6-5 to TRBJ1-1; perhaps TRBD1 as D (6 bases). Germline-derived CDR1 and CDR2 are MNHEY and SVGAGI. The CDR3 totals 14 residues. V was shortened by 6 bases and J by 8 bases, with 19 bases between the two germline ends. CDR3 coding DNA: TGTGCCAGCAGATTGACGGGACACCACCGCGAAGCTTTCTTT. This encodes CASRLTGHHREAFF.

The chain recombines TRBV13 with TRBJ2-5; TRBD1 matches 9 bases. Germline trimming cut 4 bases from V and 11 bases from J; bases unmatched to any gene: 14. Germline CDR1 reads PRHDT; CDR2 reads FYEKMQ (reference sequence). CDR3 length equals 15 residues. Here the CDR3 reads CASSSPDRGPREQYF. CDR3 in DNA: TGTGCCAGCAGCTCGCCGGACAGGGGACCGCGGGAGCAGTACTTC.

This clone was counted a few times. The chain has TRBV5-4 and TRBJ2-3; 10 nucleotides match TRBD2. The CDR3 loop spans 15 amino acids. V lost 1 base and J lost 1; bases outside the gene matches: 0. CDR1 is SGHNT and CDR2 is YYREEE in the germline V gene (reference sequence). CDR3 in amino acids: CASSLTSGGTDTQYF. The CDR3 nucleotides are TGTGCCAGCAGCTTGACTAGCGGGGGCACAGATACGCAGTATTTT.

V usage is TRBV28 and J usage is TRBJ2-7; a weak D match, TRBD2 (6 bases). CDR3 size: 15 residues. Trimming took off 5 bases at V and 2 bases at J, with 16 bases between the two ends. The V gene's germline CDR1 is MDHEN and CDR2 SYDVKM. In DNA, the CDR3 is TGTGCCAGCAGTACCGGGACTGTTTCAACCTACGAGCAGTACTTC. This encodes CASSTGTVSTYEQYF.

In DNA form, the CDR3 reads TGTGCCAGCAGCTTAGGAGAGAACACTGAAGCTTTCTTT. It specifies CASSLGENTEAFF. The rearrangement uses TRBV7-9 and TRBJ1-1; D is uncertain. The CDR3 covers 13 residues. CDR1 SEHNR and CDR2 FQNEAQ come from the germline V gene (reference sequence). The germline V and J ends were trimmed by 1 base and 1 base, with 4 bases remaining between them.

The chain recombines TRBV30 with TRBJ2-5, with a possible D match to TRBD1 (6 bases). The germline V and J ends were trimmed by 3 bases and 0 bases, with 11 bases remaining between them. CDR1 is GTSNPN and CDR2 is SVGIG in the germline V gene (reference sequence). The CDR3 sequence is 14 residues long. CDR3 protein: CAWSATGNQETQYF. The DNA of the CDR3 is TGTGCCTGGAGCGCGACAGGAAACCAAGAGACCCAGTACTTC.

V usage is TRBV7-2 and J usage is TRBJ1-5; 7 positions agree with TRBD1. Germline CDR1 is SGHTA and CDR2 is FQGNSA. This CDR3 comprises 15 residues. J was trimmed by 6 bases and V by 0 bases; bases with no gene match: 5. The DNA of the CDR3 is TGTGCCAGCAGCTTAGCCCAGGGGGAGGTTCAGCCCCAGCATTTT. This sequence encodes CASSLAQGEVQPQHF.

The chain couples TRBV6-6 to TRBJ1-1; 7 bases line up with TRBD1. The V gene's germline CDR1 is MNHNY and CDR2 SVGAGI (reference sequence). This CDR3 contains 12 residues. The junction had 2 bases not matched to a gene; V was cut back by 4 bases and J by 6 bases. The CDR3 protein is CASSSGTAEAFF. DNA of the CDR3: TGTGCCAGCAGTTCGGGGACAGCTGAAGCTTTCTTT.